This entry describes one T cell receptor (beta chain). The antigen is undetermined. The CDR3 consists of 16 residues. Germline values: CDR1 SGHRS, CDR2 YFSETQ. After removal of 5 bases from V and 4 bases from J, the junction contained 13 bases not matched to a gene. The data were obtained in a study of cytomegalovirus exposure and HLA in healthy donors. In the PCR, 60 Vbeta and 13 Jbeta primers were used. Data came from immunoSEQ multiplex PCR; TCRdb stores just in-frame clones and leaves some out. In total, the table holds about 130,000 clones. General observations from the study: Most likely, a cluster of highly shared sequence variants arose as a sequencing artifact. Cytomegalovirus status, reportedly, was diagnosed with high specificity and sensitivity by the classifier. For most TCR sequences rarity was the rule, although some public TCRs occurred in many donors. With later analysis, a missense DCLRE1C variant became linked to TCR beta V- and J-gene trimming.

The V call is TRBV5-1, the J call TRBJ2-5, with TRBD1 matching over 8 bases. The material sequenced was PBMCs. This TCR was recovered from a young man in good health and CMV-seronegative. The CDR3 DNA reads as TGCGCCAGCAGTTCCGGGACAGGCACGATTGGAGAGACCCAGTACTTC. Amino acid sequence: CASSSGTGTIGETQYF.